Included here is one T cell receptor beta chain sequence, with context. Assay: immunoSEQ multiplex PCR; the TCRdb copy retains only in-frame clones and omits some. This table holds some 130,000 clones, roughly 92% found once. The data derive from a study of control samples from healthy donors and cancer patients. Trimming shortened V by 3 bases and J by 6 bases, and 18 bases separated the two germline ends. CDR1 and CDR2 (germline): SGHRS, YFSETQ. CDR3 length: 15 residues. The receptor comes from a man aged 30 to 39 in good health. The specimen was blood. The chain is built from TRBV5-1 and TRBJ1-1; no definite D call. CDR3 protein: CASSYVVSMKSEAFF. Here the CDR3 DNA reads TGCGCCAGCAGCTATGTTGTGTCAATGAAGTCTGAAGCTTTCTTT.